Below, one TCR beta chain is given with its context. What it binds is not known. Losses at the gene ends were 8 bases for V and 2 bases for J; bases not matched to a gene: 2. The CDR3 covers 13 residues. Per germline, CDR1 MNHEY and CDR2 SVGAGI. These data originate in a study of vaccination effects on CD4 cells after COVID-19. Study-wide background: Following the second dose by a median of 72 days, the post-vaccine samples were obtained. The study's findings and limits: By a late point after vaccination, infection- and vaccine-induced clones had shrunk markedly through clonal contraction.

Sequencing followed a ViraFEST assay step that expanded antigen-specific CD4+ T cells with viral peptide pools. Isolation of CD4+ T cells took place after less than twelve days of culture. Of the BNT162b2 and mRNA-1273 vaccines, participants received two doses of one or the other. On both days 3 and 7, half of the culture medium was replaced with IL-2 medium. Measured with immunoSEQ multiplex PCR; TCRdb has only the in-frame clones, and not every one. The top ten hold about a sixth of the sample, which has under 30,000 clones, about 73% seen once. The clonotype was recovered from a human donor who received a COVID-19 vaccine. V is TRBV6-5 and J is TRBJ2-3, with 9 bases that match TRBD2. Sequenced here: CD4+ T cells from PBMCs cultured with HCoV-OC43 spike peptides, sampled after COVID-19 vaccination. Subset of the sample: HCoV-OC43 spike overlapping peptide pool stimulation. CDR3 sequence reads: CASGTSYTDTQYF. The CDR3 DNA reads TGTGCCAGCGGGACTAGCTACACAGATACGCAGTATTTT.